Listed below are T cell receptor beta chains from one sample, sequenced in a study of blood T cell repertoires in COVID-19. Clones were sequenced by immunoSEQ multiplex PCR, and TCRdb holds only the in-frame ones, with some missing. The table has around 130,000 clones, about 80% seen once; the top ten hold 1.5% to 2%. The specimen was PBMCs or T cells enriched from blood (not recorded which). All receptors come from a woman in her late teens or twenties who had been exposed to COVID-19. CDR3s include the opening cysteine and the closing phenylalanine or tryptophan. The D gene is left open where the match is weak. Clone size is not always given. Where it is, it says once, few, many or a class for expanded clones.

clone_size | j_call | d_call | v_call | cdr3_nt | cdr3_aa
- | TRBJ2-7 | - | TRBV4-1 | TGCGCCAGCAGCCAAGTGATCTCGGGAGCGAGCTCCTACGAGCAGTACTTC | CASSQVISGASSYEQYF
- | TRBJ1-2 | - | TRBV11-2 | TGTGCCAGCAGCCCGGACTATCTCTATGGCTACACCTTC | CASSPDYLYGYTF
- | TRBJ1-1 | TRBD1 | TRBV29-1 | TGCAGCGTGGACAGGCGGAACACTGAAGCTTTCTTT | CSVDRRNTEAFF
- | TRBJ2-2 | - | TRBV28 | TGTGCCAGCAGTCCGGGTTCGAGAAGTGGCACCGGGGAGCTGTTTTTT | CASSPGSRSGTGELFF
once | TRBJ2-1 | TRBD2 | TRBV28 | TGTGCCAGCAGTTTAGCCAGTGCTAGCGGCGGTGAGCAGTTCTTC | CASSLASASGGEQFF
- | TRBJ2-7 | TRBD1 | TRBV12-3/TRBV12-4 | TGTGCCATCTCGGGACAGGGTAACTACGAGCAGTACTTC | CAISGQGNYEQYF
- | TRBJ2-7 | TRBD2 | TRBV5-1 | TGCGCCAGCAGCCCGACTAGCGCCAACTCCTACGAGCAGTACTTC | CASSPTSANSYEQYF
- | TRBJ2-1 | TRBD2 | TRBV14 | TGTGCCAGCAGCCAAGCTCGGGAGCGGGAGAGTTTTAAGCAGTTCTTC | CASSQARERESFKQFF
- | TRBJ2-2 | TRBD2 | TRBV12-5 | TGTGCTAGTGGCTTCCGGACTAGCGGGACCGGGGAGCTGTTTTTT | CASGFRTSGTGELFF
- | TRBJ1-1 | TRBD1 | TRBV4-2 | TGTGCCAGCAGCGCGCGGGACAGGACTCCTATCACTGAAGCTTTCTTT | CASSARDRTPITEAFF
few | TRBJ2-1 | - | TRBV5-1 | TGCGCCAGCAGCTTGACGCAGGCTGTAAACAATGAGCAGTTCTTC | CASSLTQAVNNEQFF
- | TRBJ2-7 | TRBD1 | TRBV5-1 | TGCGCCAGCAGCATAGGACAGGGTTACTTGTACGAGCAGTACTTC | CASSIGQGYLYEQYF
once | TRBJ2-1 | - | TRBV9 | TGTGCCAGCAGCGTAGCTTATCGAGGAGGTGAGCAGTTCTTC | CASSVAYRGGEQFF
- | TRBJ2-3 | TRBD2 | TRBV9 | TGTGCCAGCAGCCCCCTGGCGGGAGGGGGTACGCAGTATTTT | CASSPLAGGGTQYF
- | TRBJ2-5 | - | TRBV7-9 | TGTGCCAGCAGCCAAGGATATAAAAGCGGAAAAGAGACCCAGTACTTC | CASSQGYKSGKETQYF
few | TRBJ1-5 | - | TRBV6-6 | TGTGCCAGCGGGTGGACAGGCAATCAGCCCCAGCATTTT | CASGWTGNQPQHF
- | TRBJ2-1 | - | TRBV10-2 | TGCGCCAGCAGTGCTAGCGCTAGCTCCTACAATGAGCAGTTCTTC | CASSASASSYNEQFF
once | TRBJ1-4 | - | TRBV11-2 | TGTGCCAGCAGCTTAGAGCCAGCAACTAATGAAAAACTGTTTTTT | CASSLEPATNEKLFF
- | TRBJ2-1 | - | TRBV12-3/TRBV12-4 | TGTGCCAGCAGGTTAACTAGTGAGCAGTTCTTC | CASRLTSEQFF
- | TRBJ2-4 | - | TRBV6-5 | TGTGCCAGCAGACCGAACAGGGCCAAAAACATTCAGTACTTC | CASRPNRAKNIQYF
- | TRBJ1-6 | - | TRBV9 | TGTGCCAGCAGCGTAGGAGGGTCCGATTCACCCCTCCACTTT | CASSVGGSDSPLHF
- | TRBJ1-1 | - | TRBV7-3 | TGTGCCAGCAGCTTAGGGGTCTGGGGGCCTAACACTGAAGCTTTCTTT | CASSLGVWGPNTEAFF
- | TRBJ1-2 | - | TRBV27 | TGTGCCAGCAGTTTAAGCAGGGCCCCTAGACTTTATGGCTACACCTTC | CASSLSRAPRLYGYTF
- | TRBJ2-7 | TRBD1 | TRBV5-1 | TGCGCCAGCAGCTCGATCGGACAGGGGGTTGTTTCCTACGAGCAGTACTTC | CASSSIGQGVVSYEQYF
- | TRBJ2-5 | TRBD1 | TRBV19 | TGTGCCAGTAGTACTTGGACAGGGGCGAAGGAGACCCAGTACTTC | CASSTWTGAKETQYF
- | TRBJ1-2 | TRBD1 | TRBV15 | TGTGCCACCAGCAGGGGGGGACAGACCTATGGCTACACCTTC | CATSRGGQTYGYTF
- | TRBJ2-1 | TRBD2 | TRBV5-1 | TGCGCCAGCAGCTTGACACTAGCGCCCTACAATGAGCAGTTCTTC | CASSLTLAPYNEQFF
- | TRBJ2-7 | - | TRBV2 | TGTGCCAGCAGTGAGGAACAGGGAACCTACGAGCAGTACTTC | CASSEEQGTYEQYF
once | TRBJ2-3 | TRBD1 | TRBV18 | TGTGCCAGCTCACTACGGCAAAATGACAGGGGTCACGATACGCAGTATTTT | CASSLRQNDRGHDTQYF